This T cell receptor beta chain was sequenced during a study of blood T cell repertoires in COVID-19. Some clones are missing from TCRdb's copy, which holds only in-frame ones; the method was immunoSEQ multiplex PCR. The sample holds roughly 250,000 clones, roughly 84% seen once. This CDR3 is built from 16 residues. V shed 1 base and J 0 bases; nucleotides not matched to a gene: 2. The germline gives CDR1 SGHNT, CDR2 YENEEA. The chain couples TRBV11-3 to TRBJ2-3, with 9 bases aligning to TRBD2. The receptor's source is a human donor with COVID-19, enrolled during active disease. The donor label of this sample is uncertain. Material: peripheral blood. CDR3 amino acids: CASSLGLAASTDTQYF. The CDR3 DNA is TGTGCCAGCAGCTTAGGACTAGCGGCTAGCACAGATACGCAGTATTTT. Complete variable domain (other parts from reference TRBV11-3 and TRBJ2-3): EAGVVQSPRYKIIEKKQPVAFWCNPISGHNTLYWYLQNLGQGPELLIRYENEEAVDDSQLPKDRFSAERLKGVDSTLKIQPAELGDSAVYLCASSLGLAASTDTQYFGPGTRLTVL.